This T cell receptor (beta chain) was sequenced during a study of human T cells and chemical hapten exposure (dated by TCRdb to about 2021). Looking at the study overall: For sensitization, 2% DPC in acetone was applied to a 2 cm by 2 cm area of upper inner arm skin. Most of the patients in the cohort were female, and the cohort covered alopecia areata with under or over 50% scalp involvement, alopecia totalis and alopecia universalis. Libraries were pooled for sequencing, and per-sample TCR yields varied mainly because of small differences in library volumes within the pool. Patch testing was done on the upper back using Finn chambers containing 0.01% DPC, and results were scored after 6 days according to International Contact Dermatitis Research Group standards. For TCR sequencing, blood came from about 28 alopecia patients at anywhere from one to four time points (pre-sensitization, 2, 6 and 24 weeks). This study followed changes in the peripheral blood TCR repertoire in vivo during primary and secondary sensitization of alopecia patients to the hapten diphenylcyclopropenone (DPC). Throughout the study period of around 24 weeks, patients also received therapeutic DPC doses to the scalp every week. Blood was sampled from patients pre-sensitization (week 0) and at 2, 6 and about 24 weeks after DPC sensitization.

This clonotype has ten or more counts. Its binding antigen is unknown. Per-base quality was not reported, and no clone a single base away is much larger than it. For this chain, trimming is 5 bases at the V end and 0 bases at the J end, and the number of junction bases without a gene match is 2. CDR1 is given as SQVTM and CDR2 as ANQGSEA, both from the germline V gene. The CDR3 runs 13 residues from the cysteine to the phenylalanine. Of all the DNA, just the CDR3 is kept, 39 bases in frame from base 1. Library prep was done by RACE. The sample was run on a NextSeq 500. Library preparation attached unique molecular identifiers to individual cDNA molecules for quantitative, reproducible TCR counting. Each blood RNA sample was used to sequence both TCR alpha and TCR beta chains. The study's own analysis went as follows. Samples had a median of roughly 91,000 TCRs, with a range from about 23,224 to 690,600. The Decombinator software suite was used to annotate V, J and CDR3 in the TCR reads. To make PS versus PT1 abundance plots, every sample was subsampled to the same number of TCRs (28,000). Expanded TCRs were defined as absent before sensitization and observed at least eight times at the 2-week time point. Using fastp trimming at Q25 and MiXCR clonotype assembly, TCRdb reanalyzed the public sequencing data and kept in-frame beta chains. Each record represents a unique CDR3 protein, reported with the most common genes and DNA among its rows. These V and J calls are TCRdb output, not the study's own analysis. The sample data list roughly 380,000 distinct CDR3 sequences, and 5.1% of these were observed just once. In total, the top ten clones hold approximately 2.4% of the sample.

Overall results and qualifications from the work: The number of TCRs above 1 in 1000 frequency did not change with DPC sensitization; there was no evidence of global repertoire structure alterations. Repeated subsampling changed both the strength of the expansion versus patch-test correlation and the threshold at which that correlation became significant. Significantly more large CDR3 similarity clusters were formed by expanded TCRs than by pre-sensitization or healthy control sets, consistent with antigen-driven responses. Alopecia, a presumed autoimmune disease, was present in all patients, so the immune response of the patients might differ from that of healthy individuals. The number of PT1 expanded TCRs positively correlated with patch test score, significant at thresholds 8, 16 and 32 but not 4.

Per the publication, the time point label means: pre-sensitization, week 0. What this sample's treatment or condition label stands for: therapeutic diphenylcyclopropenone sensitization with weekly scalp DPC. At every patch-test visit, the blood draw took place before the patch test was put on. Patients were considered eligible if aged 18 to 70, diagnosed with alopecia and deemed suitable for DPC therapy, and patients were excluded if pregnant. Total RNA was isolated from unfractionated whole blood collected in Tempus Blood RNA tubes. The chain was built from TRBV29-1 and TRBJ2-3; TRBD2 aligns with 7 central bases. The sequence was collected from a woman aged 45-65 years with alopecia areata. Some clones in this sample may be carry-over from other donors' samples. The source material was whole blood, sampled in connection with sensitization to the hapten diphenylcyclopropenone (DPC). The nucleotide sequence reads TGCAGCGTTAGCGGGGCAAGCACAGATACGCAGTATTTT. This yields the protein CSVSGASTDTQYF.